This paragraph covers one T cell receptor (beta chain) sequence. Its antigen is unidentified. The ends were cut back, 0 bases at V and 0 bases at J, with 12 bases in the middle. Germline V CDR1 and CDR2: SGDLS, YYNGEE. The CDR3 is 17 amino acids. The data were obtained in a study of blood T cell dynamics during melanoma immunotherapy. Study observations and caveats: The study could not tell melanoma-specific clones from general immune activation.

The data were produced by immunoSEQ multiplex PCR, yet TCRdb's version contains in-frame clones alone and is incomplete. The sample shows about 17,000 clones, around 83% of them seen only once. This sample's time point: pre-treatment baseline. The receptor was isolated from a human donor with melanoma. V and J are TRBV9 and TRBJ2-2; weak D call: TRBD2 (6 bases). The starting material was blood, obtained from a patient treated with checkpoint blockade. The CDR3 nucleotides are TGTGCCAGCAGCGTAGCTTATAGCGGCGCGAACACCGGGGAGCTGTTTTTT. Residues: CASSVAYSGANTGELFF.